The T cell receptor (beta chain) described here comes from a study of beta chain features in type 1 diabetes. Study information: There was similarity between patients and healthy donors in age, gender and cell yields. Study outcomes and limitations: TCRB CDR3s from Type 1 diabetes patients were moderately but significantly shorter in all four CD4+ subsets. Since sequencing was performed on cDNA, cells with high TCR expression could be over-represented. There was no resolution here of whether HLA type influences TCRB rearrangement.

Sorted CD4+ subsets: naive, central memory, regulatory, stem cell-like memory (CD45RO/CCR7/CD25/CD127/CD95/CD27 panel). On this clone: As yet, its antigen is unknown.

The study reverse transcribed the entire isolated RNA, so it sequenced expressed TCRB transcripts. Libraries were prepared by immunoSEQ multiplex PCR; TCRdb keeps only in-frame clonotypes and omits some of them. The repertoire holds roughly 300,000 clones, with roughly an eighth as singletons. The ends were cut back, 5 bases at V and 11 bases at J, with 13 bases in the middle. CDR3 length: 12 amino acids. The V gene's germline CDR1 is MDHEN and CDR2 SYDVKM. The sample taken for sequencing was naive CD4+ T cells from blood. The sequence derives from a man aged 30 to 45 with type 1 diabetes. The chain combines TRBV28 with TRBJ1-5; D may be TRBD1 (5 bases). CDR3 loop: CASSPSGRAQHF. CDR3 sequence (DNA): TGTGCCAGCAGTCCCTCCGGCAGGGCCCAGCATTTT.